The 4 T cell receptor beta chains below come from one sample, sequenced in a study of Ad26.COV2.S vaccination and SARS-CoV-2 variants. Treatment denoted: some 19 received Ad26.COV2.S at low or high dose, single or two shots; five or six received placebo; per-sample allocation not given. All samples were drawn on day 63, counting from the first vaccine or placebo injection. Here immunoSEQ multiplex PCR was the method, and the copy in TCRdb shows in-frame clones only, minus some. The data show 350,000 to 450,000 clones, with around 92% seen just once and 1.5% to 2% held by the top ten. The source material was peripheral blood, sampled in a trial of Ad26.COV2.S vaccine versus placebo. These receptor sequences come from a person aged 18 to 59 who received the Ad26.COV2.S COVID-19 vaccine or a placebo.

This chain links TRBV7-2 with TRBJ1-2; tentative D call: TRBD1 (6 bases). The V gene lost 3 bases and the J gene lost 4 bases, with 12 bases spanning the gap. Germline V gene lookup returns CDR1 SGHTA and CDR2 FQGNSA. CDR3 length: 14 amino acids. The DNA of the CDR3 is TGTGCCAGCAGCTTTCTTGACAGGCCCTATGGCTACACCTTC. Its translation is CASSFLDRPYGYTF.

V is TRBV7-2 and J is TRBJ2-1; D is perhaps TRBD1 (6 bases). Per the germline V gene, CDR1 is SGHTA and CDR2 is FQGNSA. The CDR3 covers 14 residues. Deletions cut 5 bases from V and 4 bases from J, with 12 bases between. In DNA form, the CDR3 reads TGTGCCAGCAGCCCCCCGGACAGTTACAATGAGCAGTTCTTC. Protein sequence: CASSPPDSYNEQFF.

This chain uses TRBV14 with TRBJ1-1; D unresolved. V was pared by 1 base and J by 6 bases, with 18 bases between. CDR3 size: 16 residues. The germline gives CDR1 SGHDN, CDR2 FVKESK. CDR3 protein: CASSQVGGGKVSEAFF. The CDR3, as DNA: TGTGCCAGCAGCCAAGTAGGTGGAGGAAAGGTATCTGAAGCTTTCTTT.

This chain connects TRBV30 to TRBJ2-3; D is perhaps TRBD2 (5 bases). The V and J ends lost 0 bases and 5 bases respectively, with 15 bases between them. The CDR3 has 15 residues. Germline assignment: CDR1 GTSNPN and CDR2 SVGIG (reference sequence). For the CDR3, the DNA is TGTGCCTGGAGTGTACTCCCCGGGGTGGGAGATACGCAGTATTTT. Protein sequence: CAWSVLPGVGDTQYF.